This TCR beta chain came from a study of response to subunit inactivated influenza vaccine. Overall study results and limits: The authors proposed limited new T cell recruitment per seasonal influenza vaccination.

This clonotype was seen only a few times. Its antigen remains unidentified. TCRdb ran MiXCR on the RT-PCR reads and lists one entry per CDR3 protein. The sample records 450,000 to 550,000 distinct CDR3 sequences, around 25% being singletons. The CDR3 spans 14 residues. With 0 bases removed from V and 6 bases from J, the gap between germline ends came to 9 bases. Germline V gives CDR1 LNHNV, CDR2 YYDKDF (reference sequence). The V and J genes are TRBV15 and TRBJ1-5; no definite D call. The sequenced sample was CD4+ T cells sorted from PBMCs, obtained around 5 days after vaccination. The source of this sequence is a man between 45 and 60 years old who received an inactivated influenza vaccine. CDR3 bases: TGTGCCACCAGCAGAGATCTGGGGAGTCAGCCCCAGCATTTT. Translated: CATSRDLGSQPQHF.